Detailed here is one T cell receptor beta chain. The antigen remains undetermined. This CDR3 is built from 13 residues. Trimming cost V 6 bases and J 1 base; bases outside gene matches: 1. The V gene's germline CDR1 is SGHAT and CDR2 FQNNGV. Sequencing was performed with immunoSEQ multiplex PCR; in TCRdb, only in-frame clones are kept and a portion is missing. The sample has fewer than 90,000 clones; approximately 90% are singletons. The data belong to a study of OX40 agonist ivuxolimab in advanced cancers. The study's findings and limits: Antigen specificity remained undetermined for the expanded peripheral T cells.

With baseline, cycle 4 day 1, and cycle 7 day 1 as timepoints, blood was sampled. The chain has TRBV11-2 and TRBJ2-7; TRBD1 aligns across 9 bases. Source: CD4+ or CD8+ T cells sorted from blood, taken in a trial of the OX40 agonist ivuxolimab. The clonotype was recovered from an adult with an advanced solid tumor such as melanoma, head and neck, liver or kidney cancer. This CDR3 is CASSGTGSYEQYF. The CDR3 coding sequence is TGTGCCAGCAGTGGGACAGGGTCCTACGAGCAGTACTTC.